By its share, the clone carrying this T cell receptor beta chain is hyperexpanded. The antigen is unknown. The V and J ends lost 5 bases and 3 bases, in that order; junction bases with no gene match: 9. Per germline, CDR1 SEHNR and CDR2 FQNEAQ (reference sequence). This CDR3 has 15 residues. Individual cDNA molecules were tagged with unique molecular identifiers. TCRdb recomputed calls from the 5' RACE reads with MiXCR, one row per CDR3 protein. The top ten clones hold 10% to 15% of a sample with approximately 30,000 distinct CDR3 sequences, around 6.9% of them seen once. This entry is derived from a study of early T cells in non-severe SARS-CoV-2 infection. On the study more broadly: Sequencing of unsorted whole blood was done on bulk RNA, leaving chains unpaired. Broader study findings: Anti-spike CD8 responses were favored by VDJdb matching, which missed private and CD4 specificities.

The rearrangement uses TRBV7-9 and TRBJ2-5, with TRBD1 identical over 7 bases. The TCR was taken from an adult who was a healthcare worker with PCR-confirmed SARS-CoV-2 infection or an uninfected control (not recorded which). Here the sequenced sample was whole blood, taken at baseline. The CDR3, as DNA: TGTGCCAGCAGCGGAAACTACAGGGGTGAAGAGACCCAGTACTTC. Translated, it gives CASSGNYRGEETQYF.